The clone carrying this T cell receptor beta chain was counted only a few times. What it recognizes is unknown. The source of the sample is a study of post-analysis software for immune sequencing data. This CDR3 has 15 residues. Germline V gene sequence: CDR1 GTSNPN, CDR2 SVGIG (reference sequence). Trimming took 0 bases from V and 0 from J, leaving 10 bases between them. Carried by the TCR beta cDNA libraries were unique molecular identifiers. TCRdb ran MiXCR on the PCR reads and lists one entry per CDR3 protein. The sample consists of about 560,000 distinct CDR3 sequences, 44% of them appearing once. Study-level findings and limits: By F measure, strong co-clustering occurred among samples prepared in the same batch. Comparison of patients with controls showed roughly five TRBV segments more frequent in patients, TRBV5-6, TRBV5-1 and TRBV20-1 among them.

Input material: blood. The chain links TRBV30 to TRBJ2-3; weak D call: TRBD1 (5 bases). The sequence came from a girl under 18 with multiple sclerosis. The CDR3 DNA follows: TGTGCCTGGAGTGTACTCCCAGGGAGCACAGATACGCAGTATTTT. Its protein product is CAWSVLPGSTDTQYF. The whole variable domain, filled in from reference TRBV30 and TRBJ2-3, reads SQTIHQWPATLVQPVGSPLSLECTVEGTSNPNLYWYRQAAGRGLQLLFYSVGIGQISSEVPQNLSASRPQDRQFILSSKKLLLSDSGFYLCAWSVLPGSTDTQYFGPGTRLTVL.